Included here is one T cell receptor (beta chain) sequence, with context. The antigen remains unidentified. This sample is part of a study of T cell clones after liver transplantation. Study-wide findings and caveats: Rather than being deleted, graft donor-reactive T cells may have moved into the graft. In a couple of subjects, few donor cells limited the measurable donor-reactive repertoire. A significant post-transplant drop in circulating graft-donor-reactive CD4 TCRbeta sequences occurred in most of the 8 subjects. A larger donor-reactive than third-party decline suggested partial antigen-specific deletion.

The repertoire was sequenced with immunoSEQ multiplex PCR; TCRdb's copy has only in-frame clones and lacks some. The sample has some 120,000 clones, less than 95% seen once. Source: CD4+ T cells from blood, taken 12 months after liver transplant. The sequence derives from a human patient who received a liver transplant. T cells may partly derive from the graft donor.

The CDR3 DNA sequence: TGCACCAGCAGCCAAGATCTCTGGTGGCCCCAGCATTTT. Translated: CTSSQDLWWPQHF. V and J are TRBV1 and TRBJ1-5. TRBV1 has pseudogene status. The CDR3 length is 13 residues.